The 23 T cell receptor beta chains given below trace back to one sample, sequenced in a study of early stage breast cancer tumors. Clones were read by immunoSEQ multiplex PCR, and TCRdb kept only the in-frame ones, dropping some. The sample gives more than 65,000 clones, around 80% of which show up once; 4.7% is in the top ten. The sequencing sample was made of blood. These receptors came from a person aged 40-50 years with breast cancer.

This sequence joins TRBV6-5 and TRBJ2-1; D remains unclear. This CDR3 region has 11 residues. V gave up 7 bases and J gave up 4 bases, with 5 bases separating them. CDR1 is MNHEY and CDR2 is SVGAGI in the germline V gene. The CDR3 here is CASTMYNEQFF. As DNA, the CDR3 is TGTGCCAGCACTATGTACAATGAGCAGTTCTTC.

This chain joins TRBV7-9 and TRBJ2-5, with 8 bases identical to TRBD1. Per germline, CDR1 SEHNR and CDR2 FQNEAQ (reference sequence). CDR3 length: 16 residues. The V and J ends lost 5 bases and 3 bases, in that order; junction bases with no gene match: 11. The chain's CDR3 is CASSPQGAIGEETQYF. The CDR3 bases are TGTGCCAGCAGCCCCCAGGGGGCGATAGGAGAAGAGACCCAGTACTTC. The complete variable domain, with remaining parts taken from reference TRBV7-9 and TRBJ2-5, reads DTGVSQNPRHKITKRGQNVTFRCDPISEHNRLYWYRQTLGQGPEFLTYFQNEAQLEKSRLLSDRFSAERPKGSFSTLEIQRTEQGDSAMYLCASSPQGAIGEETQYFGPGTRLLVL.

The chain couples TRBV5-1 to TRBJ2-7, with D tentatively TRBD1 (6 bases). Germline CDR1 is SGHRS and CDR2 is YFSETQ. Trimming stripped 4 bases from V and 4 bases from J, with 9 bases between. The CDR3 is 12 residues long. DNA of the CDR3: TGCGCCAGCAGCGTACAGGGTTACGAGCAGTACTTC. It codes for CASSVQGYEQYF.

The V call is TRBV2, the J call TRBJ1-1; D is uncertain. The length of the CDR3 is 13 residues. Germline V lookup: CDR1 SNHLY, CDR2 FYNNEI. The V end lost 4 bases, the J end lost 6 bases, and 12 bases lay between the germline ends. This CDR3 is CASSVKGLAEAFF. Here the CDR3 DNA reads TGTGCCAGCAGTGTAAAGGGTTTGGCTGAAGCTTTCTTT. The full variable domain, rest sourced from reference TRBV2 and TRBJ1-1, is EPEVTQTPSHQVTQMGQEVILRCVPISNHLYFYWYRQILGQKVEFLVSFYNNEISEKSEIFDDQFSVERPDGSNFTLKIRSTKLEDSAMYFCASSVKGLAEAFFGQGTRLTVV.

The rearrangement uses TRBV10-3 and TRBJ1-5, with D perhaps matching TRBD1 (6 bases). Germline values: CDR1 ENHRY, CDR2 SYGVKD. This CDR3 has 14 residues. Trimming pared 1 base from V and 4 bases from J, leaving 8 bases between. Here the CDR3 reads CAISELGGNQPQHF. The DNA of the CDR3 is TGTGCCATCAGTGAGTTAGGGGGGAATCAGCCCCAGCATTTT.

This clone was observed a single time. The chain links TRBV19 to TRBJ2-3, with 14 bases identical to TRBD2. V shed 11 bases, J shed 3 bases, and the junction held 13 bases outside the gene matches. The germline V gene has CDR1 LNHDA and CDR2 SQIVND (reference sequence). The CDR3 covers 17 residues. The CDR3 here is CALSGTSGRSSTDTQYF. The CDR3 nucleotides read TGTGCCCTCTCGGGGACTAGCGGGAGATCAAGTACAGATACGCAGTATTTT.

This chain uses TRBV30 with TRBJ1-4; possible D gene TRBD1, 6 bases. Germline CDR1 is GTSNPN and CDR2 is SVGIG (reference sequence). V dropped 1 base and J dropped 6 bases, with 12 bases sitting between them. The CDR3 runs 14 residues. CDR3 coding DNA: TGTGCCTGGAGTGAAAGCCACAGGGATGAAAAACTGTTTTTT. It encodes CAWSESHRDEKLFF. Looking up the rest from reference TRBV30 and TRBJ1-4 gives the full variable domain: SQTIHQWPATLVQPVGSPLSLECTVEGTSNPNLYWYRQAAGRGLQLLFYSVGIGQISSEVPQNLSASRPQDRQFILSSKKLLLSDSGFYLCAWSESHRDEKLFFGSGTQLSVL.

This clone appeared a single time. CDR3 sequence: CASSTGTGGAGQPQHF. In nucleotides, the CDR3 is TGTGCCAGCAGTACCGGGACAGGGGGCGCGGGTCAGCCCCAGCATTTT. The chain is built from TRBV28 and TRBJ1-5; TRBD1 matches 12 bases. The CDR3 totals 16 residues. V trimming: 5 bases; J trimming: 6 bases; junction bases outside the gene matches: 8. Germline V gives CDR1 MDHEN, CDR2 SYDVKM.

Worth noting for this clone: Its ends do not fully match the called genes, so a read error is possible. The V and J genes are TRBV28 and TRBJ2-5; D is undetermined. This CDR3 has 13 residues. Germline V CDR1 and CDR2: MDHEN, SYDVKM. CDR3 sequence reads: CASSLIQAEAQYF. CDR3 DNA sequence: TGTGCCAGCAGTTTAATCCAGGCAGAGGCCCAGTACTTC.

The CDR3 loop is CASSVNGNEQFF. DNA of the CDR3: TGCGCCAGCAGTGTTAATGGAAATGAGCAGTTCTTC. This chain links TRBV10-2 with TRBJ2-1; D is ambiguous. The V gene's germline CDR1 is WSHSY and CDR2 SAAADI. V lost 4 bases to trimming and J lost 7 bases, with 8 bases between them. CDR3 length: 12 residues.

This chain links TRBV6-1 with TRBJ2-7; 9 bases are shared with TRBD1. The CDR3 has 12 residues. The ends lost 8 bases at V and 4 bases at J; junction bases unmatched: 3. Germline V gene data show CDR1 as MNHNS and CDR2 as SASEGT. The CDR3 here is CASGQGRYEQYF. DNA for the CDR3: TGTGCCAGCGGACAGGGGAGATACGAGCAGTACTTC.

The chain has TRBV28 and TRBJ2-7, with 10 nucleotides matching TRBD1. The CDR3 length is 14 residues. CDR1 MDHEN and CDR2 SYDVKM come from the germline V gene. V lost 5 bases to trimming and J lost 3 bases; unmatched junction nucleotides: 4. The CDR3 coding sequence is TGTGCCAGCAGTATCCGGGACAGGGGCTACGAGCAGTACTTC. Amino acids: CASSIRDRGYEQYF.

A few counts support this clone. Compared with germline, one end of the junction differs, possibly owing to a read error. The gene calls are TRBV6-6 and TRBJ2-7; 10 bases are shared with TRBD2. Germline assignment: CDR1 MNHNY and CDR2 SVGAGI (reference sequence). The CDR3 extends over 12 amino acids. The CDR3 reads CASSPLAGIAHF. In DNA form, the CDR3 reads TGTGCCAGCAGTCCACTAGCGGGAATAGCACACTTC.

The CDR3 is CASSFLGGRNTEAFF. The CDR3 coding sequence is TGTGCCAGCTCATTTCTTGGGGGGAGGAACACTGAAGCTTTCTTT. The chain combines TRBV18 with TRBJ1-1; D is perhaps TRBD1 (5 bases). Germline assignment: CDR1 KGHSH and CDR2 LQKENI. V lost 5 bases and J lost 1, with 14 bases in between. The CDR3 spans 15 residues.

This clone was detected a few times. The V call is TRBV19, the J call TRBJ1-3, with D uncertain. Germline-derived CDR1 and CDR2 are LNHDA and SQIVND (reference sequence). V lost 7 bases and J 5 bases, leaving 6 bases between the germline ends. The CDR3 spans 11 residues. The CDR3 region is CASTARNTIYF. The CDR3 nucleotides read TGTGCCAGTACGGCCCGAAACACCATATATTTT.

The chain links TRBV29-1 to TRBJ2-7, with D uncertain. V lost 0 bases, J lost 1 base, and 13 bases lay in between. The CDR3 runs to 15 residues. From germline, CDR1 is SQVTM and CDR2 ANQGSEA. The CDR3 here is CSVEDGWGESYEQYF. The CDR3 DNA sequence: TGCAGCGTTGAAGACGGTTGGGGTGAATCCTACGAGCAGTACTTC.

CDR3 amino acids: CASKNTGEETQYF. The CDR3 DNA reads TGTGCCAGCAAAAACACAGGGGAGGAGACCCAGTACTTC. J is TRBJ2-5 and V is TRBV6-6; TRBD1 matches 7 bases. The germline gives CDR1 MNHNY, CDR2 SVGAGI (reference sequence). V was clipped by 7 bases and J by 5 bases; unmatched bases: 7. The CDR3 spans 13 residues.

The chain carries TRBV6-5 and TRBJ1-1, with D possibly matching TRBD1 (6 bases). In germline, CDR1 is MNHEY, CDR2 SVGAGI. This CDR3 region has 14 residues. Deletions cut 5 bases from V and 4 bases from J, with 14 bases between. The CDR3 bases are TGTGCCAGCAGTGACCAGGGACAAGTCACTGAAGCTTTCTTT. Residues: CASSDQGQVTEAFF.

The chain uses TRBV30 and TRBJ1-2; tentatively, D is TRBD1 (5 bases). The length of the CDR3 is 14 residues. Trimming stripped 1 base from V and 5 bases from J, with 14 bases between. From germline, CDR1 is GTSNPN and CDR2 SVGIG (reference sequence). The CDR3 sequence is CAWSAGPGRYGYTF. The CDR3 coding sequence is TGTGCCTGGAGTGCAGGGCCGGGACGGTATGGCTACACCTTC.

CDR3 region: CASSLFETGETQYF. The CDR3 DNA sequence: TGTGCCAGCAGCTTGTTTGAAACGGGGGAGACCCAGTACTTC. J is TRBJ2-5 and V is TRBV5-6; possible D gene TRBD2, 5 bases. V lost 1 base and J lost 5, with 12 bases in between. Germline V gene lookup returns CDR1 SGHDT and CDR2 YYEEEE. The CDR3 has 14 residues.

V usage is TRBV15 and J usage is TRBJ1-2, with 8 bases aligning to TRBD1. The CDR3 has 15 amino acids. Germline assignment: CDR1 LNHNV and CDR2 YYDKDF (reference sequence). The junction had 4 bases not matched to a gene; V was cut back by 0 bases and J by 4 bases. The CDR3, as DNA: TGTGCCACCAGCAGAGATATGGACAGGGCCTATGGCTACACCTTC. Protein: CATSRDMDRAYGYTF.

The chain couples TRBV7-3 to TRBJ2-1; D is unclear. Trimming pared 5 bases from V and 7 bases from J, leaving 9 bases between. CDR1 SGHTA and CDR2 FQGTGA come from the germline V gene. The CDR3 has 12 residues. The DNA for the CDR3 is TGTGCCAGCAGCCCAGGTGGAAATGAGCAGTTCTTC. Amino acids: CASSPGGNEQFF.

This chain joins TRBV7-9 and TRBJ2-7, with D perhaps TRBD1 or TRBD2 (7 bases each). The germline CDR1 and CDR2 sequences are SEHNR and FQNEAQ (reference sequence). V lost 3 bases, J lost 3 bases, and 12 bases lay in between. This CDR3 is built from 14 residues. CDR3: CASSLTGRDYEQYF. CDR3 DNA: TGTGCCAGCAGCTTGACAGGGAGGGACTACGAGCAGTACTTC.